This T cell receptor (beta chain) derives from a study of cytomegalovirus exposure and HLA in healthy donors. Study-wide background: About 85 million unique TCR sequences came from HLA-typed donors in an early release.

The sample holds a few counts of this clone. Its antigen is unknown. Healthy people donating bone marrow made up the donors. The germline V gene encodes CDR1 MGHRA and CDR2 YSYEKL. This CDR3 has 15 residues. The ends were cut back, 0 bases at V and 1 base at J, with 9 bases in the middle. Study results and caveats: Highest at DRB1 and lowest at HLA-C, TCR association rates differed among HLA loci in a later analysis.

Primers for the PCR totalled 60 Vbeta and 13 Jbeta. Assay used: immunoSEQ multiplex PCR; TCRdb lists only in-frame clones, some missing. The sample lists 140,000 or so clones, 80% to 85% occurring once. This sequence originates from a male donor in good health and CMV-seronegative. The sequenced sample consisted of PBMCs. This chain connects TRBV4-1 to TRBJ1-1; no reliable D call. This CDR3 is CASSQDGIGNTEAFF. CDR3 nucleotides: TGCGCCAGCAGCCAAGACGGGATTGGGAACACTGAAGCTTTCTTT.